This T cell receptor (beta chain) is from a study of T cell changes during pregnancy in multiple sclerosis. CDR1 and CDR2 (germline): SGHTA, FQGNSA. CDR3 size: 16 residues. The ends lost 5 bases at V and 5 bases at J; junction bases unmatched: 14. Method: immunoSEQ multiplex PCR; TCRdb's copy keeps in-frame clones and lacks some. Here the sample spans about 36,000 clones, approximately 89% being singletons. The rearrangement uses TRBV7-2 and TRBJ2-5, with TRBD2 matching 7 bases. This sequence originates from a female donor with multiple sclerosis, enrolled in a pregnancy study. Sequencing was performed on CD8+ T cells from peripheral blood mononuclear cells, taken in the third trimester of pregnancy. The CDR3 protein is CASSHRGERSGETQYF. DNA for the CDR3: TGTGCCAGCAGCCACCGGGGGGAGAGGTCGGGGGAGACCCAGTACTTC.